Listed below are T cell receptor beta chains from one sample, sequenced in a study of cytomegalovirus exposure and HLA in healthy donors. TCRdb keeps only in-frame clones here, not all; method: immunoSEQ multiplex PCR. The data show some 100,000 clones, more than 75% seen once. Sequenced material: PBMCs. These receptors originate from a man younger than 35 in good health and CMV-seronegative. Each CDR3 is given without its conserved first and last residue.

>TRBJ2-5|TRBV5-1
ASSLAGTQETQY
>TRBJ2-6|TRBV5-4
ASSLAGGGANVLT
>TRBJ1-2|TRBV11-2
ASSPTGGRYGYT
>TRBJ2-4|TRBV15
ATSRVAGNIQY
>TRBJ1-2|TRBV5-6
ASSVGQGNYGYT
>TRBJ1-2|TRBV30
AWNSGTETYGYT
>TRBJ1-3|TRBV6-1
ASSERWATIY
>TRBJ2-5|TRBV27
ASSSSFETQY
>TRBJ1-1|TRBV7-9
ASSLGQGADAF
>TRBJ1-2|TRBV11-2
ASSLERDPTYGYT
>TRBJ1-1|TRBV4-1
ASSQLGTGNTEAF